These T cell receptor beta chains were read from a single sample in a study of T cells in Graves' hyperthyroidism and ophthalmopathy. One entry per CDR3 protein results from TCRdb running MiXCR on the multiplex PCR reads. The table has roughly 300,000 distinct CDR3 sequences, 21% seen once. The sample comprised blood. The receptors shown here come from a woman aged 45-60 years with Graves' hyperthyroidism. Each CDR3 is given with its conserved first and last residue. The D gene is left open where the match is weak. Rows may omit the clone size; those that give it use once, few, many or a size class.

>-|TRBV7-3|TRBJ2-1|many|15
CASSQGRSSYNEQFF
TGTGCCAGCAGCCAGGGGCGTAGCTCCTACAATGAGCAGTTCTTC
>-|TRBV28|TRBJ1-2|many|13
CASRGGALYGYTF
TGTGCCAGCAGGGGGGGGGCCCTTTATGGCTACACCTTC
>TRBD1|TRBV12-3/TRBV12-4|TRBJ2-7|few|14
CASSSGQVAYEQYF
TGTGCCAGCAGTTCGGGACAGGTTGCCTACGAGCAGTACTTC
>TRBD1|TRBV7-2|TRBJ1-1|-|15
CASSRDGQGRTEAFF
TGTGCCAGCAGCCGGGATGGACAGGGGAGGACTGAAGCTTTCTTT
>TRBD2|TRBV30|TRBJ2-1|many|17
CAWSYRDSGSSYNEQFF
TGTGCCTGGAGTTATAGGGATAGCGGGAGCTCCTACAATGAGCAGTTCTTC
>TRBD2|TRBV7-2|TRBJ2-1|many|16
CASSWDSGRAYNEQFF
TGTGCCAGCAGCTGGGATAGCGGGAGGGCTTACAATGAGCAGTTCTTC
>TRBD1|TRBV30|TRBJ1-2|many|14
CAWPSSGAGGGYTF
TGTGCCTGGCCCTCTTCAGGGGCAGGGGGAGGCTACACCTTC
>TRBD1|TRBV6-1|TRBJ1-1|-|12
CASSEDRGRAFF
TGTGCCAGCAGCGAGGACAGGGGGCGAGCTTTCTTT
>TRBD1|TRBV7-9|TRBJ1-4|-|15
CASSFRTGDFEKLFF
TGTGCCAGCAGCTTCCGGACAGGGGATTTTGAAAAACTGTTTTTT
>-|TRBV20-1|TRBJ1-1|many|13
CSAHVGYQRGAFF
TGCAGTGCCCACGTAGGTTACCAGAGGGGAGCTTTCTTT
>TRBD2|TRBV20-1|TRBJ2-1|-|13
CSARIAGYNEQFF
TGCAGTGCTAGAATAGCGGGCTACAATGAGCAGTTCTTC
>TRBD2|TRBV28|TRBJ2-1|many|15
CASSFNAGVLREQFF
TGTGCCAGCAGTTTTAACGCGGGAGTTTTAAGGGAGCAGTTCTTC
>-|TRBV20-1|TRBJ2-5|many|11
CGGTVQETQYF
TGCGGGGGGACGGTCCAAGAGACCCAGTACTTC
>-|TRBV30|TRBJ1-5|many|15
CAWSVGGASNQPQHF
TGTGCCTGGAGTGTCGGGGGGGCAAGCAATCAGCCCCAGCATTTT
>-|TRBV19|TRBJ1-1|many|15
CASSIGGETNTEAFF
TGTGCCAGTAGTATAGGCGGGGAAACGAACACTGAAGCTTTCTTT
>TRBD1|TRBV20-1|TRBJ2-7|many|13
CSDPDRGDYEQYF
TGCAGTGACCCGGACAGGGGTGACTACGAGCAGTACTTC
>-|TRBV20-1|TRBJ1-1|many|12
CSASSGTAEAFF
TGCAGTGCTAGCTCCGGGACGGCTGAAGCTTTCTTT